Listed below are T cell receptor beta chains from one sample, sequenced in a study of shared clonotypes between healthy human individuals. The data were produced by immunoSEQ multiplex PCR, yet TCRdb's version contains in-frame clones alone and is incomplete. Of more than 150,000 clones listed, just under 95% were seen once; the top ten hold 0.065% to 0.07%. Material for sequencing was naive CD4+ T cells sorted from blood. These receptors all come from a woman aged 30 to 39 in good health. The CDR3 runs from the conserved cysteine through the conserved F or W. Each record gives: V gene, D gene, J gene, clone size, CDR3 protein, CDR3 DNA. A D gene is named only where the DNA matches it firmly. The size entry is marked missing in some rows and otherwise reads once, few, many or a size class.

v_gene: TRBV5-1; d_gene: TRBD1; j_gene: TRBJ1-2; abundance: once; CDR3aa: CASSWGTGDGYTF; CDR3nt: TGCGCCAGCAGCTGGGGGACAGGTGATGGCTACACCTTC
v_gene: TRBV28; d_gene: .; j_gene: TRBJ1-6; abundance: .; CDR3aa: CASSAIQGTTYNSPLHF; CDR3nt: TGTGCCAGCAGTGCGATCCAGGGGACCACCTATAATTCACCCCTCCACTTT
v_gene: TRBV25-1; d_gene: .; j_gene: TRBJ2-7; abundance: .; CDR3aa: CASSETYGQYF; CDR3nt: TGTGCCAGCAGTGAGACCTATGGGCAGTACTTC
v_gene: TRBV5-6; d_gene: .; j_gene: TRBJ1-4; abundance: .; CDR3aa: CASSPGGSAEKLFF; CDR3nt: TGTGCCAGCAGCCCGGGGGGGTCCGCTGAAAAACTGTTTTTT
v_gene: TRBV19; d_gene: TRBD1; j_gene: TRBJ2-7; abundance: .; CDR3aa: CASSIVGTGTSYEQYF; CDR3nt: TGTGCCAGTAGTATAGTCGGGACAGGGACCTCCTACGAGCAGTACTTC
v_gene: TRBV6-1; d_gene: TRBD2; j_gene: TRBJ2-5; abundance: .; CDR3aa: CASSDGTIETQYF; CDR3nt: TGTGCCAGCAGTGACGGGACTATAGAGACCCAGTACTTC
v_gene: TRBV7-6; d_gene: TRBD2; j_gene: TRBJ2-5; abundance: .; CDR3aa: CASSLARGSLRTSGQETQYF; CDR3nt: TGTGCCAGCAGCTTAGCGCGGGGGTCACTCCGAACTAGCGGCCAAGAGACCCAGTACTTC
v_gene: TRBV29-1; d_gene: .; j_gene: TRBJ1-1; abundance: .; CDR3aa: CSGSPNTEAFF; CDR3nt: TGCAGTGGTTCCCCGAACACTGAAGCTTTCTTT
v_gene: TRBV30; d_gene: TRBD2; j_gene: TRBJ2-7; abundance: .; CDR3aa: CAWGRRTSGRNEQYF; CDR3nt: TGTGCCTGGGGAAGGCGTACTAGCGGGAGGAACGAGCAGTACTTC
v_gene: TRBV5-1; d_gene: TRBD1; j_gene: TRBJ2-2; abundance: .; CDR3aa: CASSGGTGNTGELFF; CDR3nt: TGCGCCAGCAGCGGGGGGACAGGGAATACCGGGGAGCTGTTTTTT
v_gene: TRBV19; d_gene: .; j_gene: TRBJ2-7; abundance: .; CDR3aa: CASSPGRGVVYEQYF; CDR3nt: TGTGCCAGTAGCCCGGGAAGGGGTGTCGTCTACGAGCAGTACTTC
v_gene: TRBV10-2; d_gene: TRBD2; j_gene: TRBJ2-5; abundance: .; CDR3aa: CASSPAGTSGRETQYF; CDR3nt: TGCGCCAGCAGTCCTGCCGGGACTAGCGGGAGAGAGACCCAGTACTTC
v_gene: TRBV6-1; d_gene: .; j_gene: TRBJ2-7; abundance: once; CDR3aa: CASSDLEQYF; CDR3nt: TGTGCCAGCAGTGACCTGGAGCAGTACTTC
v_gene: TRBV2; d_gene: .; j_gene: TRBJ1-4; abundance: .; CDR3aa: CASRGGEGEKLFF; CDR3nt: TGTGCCAGCAGAGGGGGAGAAGGTGAAAAACTGTTTTTT
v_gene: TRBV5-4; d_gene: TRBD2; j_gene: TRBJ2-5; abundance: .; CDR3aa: CASTQGGRARETQYF; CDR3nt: TGTGCCAGCACCCAAGGCGGGAGGGCCCGAGAGACCCAGTACTTC
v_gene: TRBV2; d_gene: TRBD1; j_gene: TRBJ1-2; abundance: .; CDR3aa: CASSDRQGYGYTF; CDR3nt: TGTGCCAGCAGTGATCGACAGGGGTATGGCTACACCTTC
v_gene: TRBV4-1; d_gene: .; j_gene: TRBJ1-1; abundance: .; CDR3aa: CASSPRQVLNTEAFF; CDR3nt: TGCGCCAGCAGCCCCCGACAGGTGCTAAACACTGAAGCTTTCTTT
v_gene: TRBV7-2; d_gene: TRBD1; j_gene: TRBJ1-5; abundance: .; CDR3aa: CASSLDRGIRQPQHF; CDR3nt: TGTGCCAGCAGCTTAGACAGGGGCATTAGGCAGCCCCAGCATTTT
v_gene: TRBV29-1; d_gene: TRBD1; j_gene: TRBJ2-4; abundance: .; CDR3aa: CSARGQGVNIQYF; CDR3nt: TGCAGCGCACGGGGACAGGGTGTGAACATTCAGTACTTC
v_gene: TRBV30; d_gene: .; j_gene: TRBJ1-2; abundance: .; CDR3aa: CAWGSQQGARSYGYTF; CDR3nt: TGTGCCTGGGGGTCCCAACAGGGCGCTAGGTCCTATGGCTACACCTTC